This is a list of T cell receptor beta chains from one sample in a study of cytomegalovirus exposure and HLA in healthy donors. Generated by immunoSEQ multiplex PCR, the TCRdb table keeps only in-frame clones and is missing some. The sample lists about 120,000 clones; around three quarters were seen once. The sequencing sample was made of PBMCs. These receptors all come from a human donor in good health. CDR3s include the opening cysteine and the closing phenylalanine or tryptophan. A D gene is named only where the DNA matches it firmly. Some rows have no size entry. The others give once, few or many, or a class for an expanded clone.

D gene: -; V gene: TRBV28; clone size: -; J gene: TRBJ1-1; CDR3 protein: CASSPGGSWAAFF; CDR3 DNA: TGTGCCAGCAGCCCGGGGGGGTCGTGGGCTGCTTTCTTT
D gene: TRBD1; V gene: TRBV11-2; clone size: -; J gene: TRBJ1-2; CDR3 protein: CASSYYRDRGRGYTF; CDR3 DNA: TGTGCCAGCAGCTACTACCGGGACAGGGGGCGCGGCTACACCTTC
D gene: -; V gene: TRBV5-4; clone size: few; J gene: TRBJ2-7; CDR3 protein: CASSSKLQGSYEQYF; CDR3 DNA: TGTGCCAGCAGCTCGAAATTACAGGGCTCCTACGAGCAGTACTTC
D gene: -; V gene: TRBV5-4; clone size: -; J gene: TRBJ2-7; CDR3 protein: CASSLPKVGASSYEQYF; CDR3 DNA: TGTGCCAGCAGCTTGCCCAAAGTTGGGGCCAGCTCCTACGAGCAGTACTTC
D gene: TRBD1; V gene: TRBV2; clone size: few; J gene: TRBJ1-5; CDR3 protein: CASSFDRGGDQPQHF; CDR3 DNA: TGTGCCAGCAGTTTTGACAGGGGTGGAGATCAGCCCCAGCATTTT
D gene: TRBD1; V gene: TRBV5-1; clone size: -; J gene: TRBJ2-3; CDR3 protein: CASSETGTGKYF; CDR3 DNA: TGCGCCAGCAGTGAAACCGGGACAGGGAAGTATTTT
D gene: TRBD1; V gene: TRBV5-1; clone size: -; J gene: TRBJ2-3; CDR3 protein: CASSSRGLDPDTQYF; CDR3 DNA: TGCGCCAGCAGCTCCAGGGGGTTGGACCCAGATACGCAGTATTTT
D gene: -; V gene: TRBV6-5; clone size: once; J gene: TRBJ1-2; CDR3 protein: CASSRTQGNYGYTF; CDR3 DNA: TGTGCCAGCAGTCGGACCCAGGGGAACTATGGCTACACCTTC
D gene: TRBD2; V gene: TRBV30; clone size: -; J gene: TRBJ2-2; CDR3 protein: CAWSVLQRALLSAGGRTGELFF; CDR3 DNA: TGTGCCTGGAGTGTACTCCAACGAGCCCTTCTGTCAGCGGGAGGTCGGACCGGGGAGCTGTTTTTT
D gene: -; V gene: TRBV4-2; clone size: -; J gene: TRBJ2-5; CDR3 protein: CASSLSPTEETQYF; CDR3 DNA: TGTGCCAGCAGCCTCAGCCCGACAGAAGAGACCCAGTACTTC
D gene: TRBD2; V gene: TRBV7-9; clone size: -; J gene: TRBJ2-7; CDR3 protein: CASSLGTSGSFVYEQYF; CDR3 DNA: TGTGCCAGCAGCTTAGGAACTAGCGGGAGTTTCGTCTACGAGCAGTACTTC
D gene: -; V gene: TRBV30; clone size: -; J gene: TRBJ2-7; CDR3 protein: CAWCRDWCYEQYF; CDR3 DNA: TGTGCCTGGTGCAGGGATTGGTGCTACGAGCAGTACTTC
D gene: -; V gene: TRBV19; clone size: once; J gene: TRBJ1-5; CDR3 protein: CASRWGTGSGNQPQHF; CDR3 DNA: TGTGCCAGTAGGTGGGGAACAGGGAGCGGCAATCAGCCCCAGCATTTT
D gene: TRBD2; V gene: TRBV4-2; clone size: -; J gene: TRBJ2-7; CDR3 protein: CASSHSGPFYEQYF; CDR3 DNA: TGTGCCAGCAGCCATAGCGGGCCCTTCTACGAGCAGTACTTC
D gene: -; V gene: TRBV19; clone size: -; J gene: TRBJ1-1; CDR3 protein: CASSIGGRFTEAFF; CDR3 DNA: TGTGCCAGTAGTATAGGAGGAAGGTTCACTGAAGCTTTCTTT
D gene: TRBD1; V gene: TRBV7-2; clone size: -; J gene: TRBJ2-5; CDR3 protein: CASSFQGTAPSQTQYF; CDR3 DNA: TGTGCCAGCAGCTTCCAGGGGACAGCCCCCAGCCAGACCCAGTACTTC
D gene: TRBD1; V gene: TRBV19; clone size: -; J gene: TRBJ2-1; CDR3 protein: CASSGGTGGKQFF; CDR3 DNA: TGTGCCAGTAGTGGCGGGACAGGGGGCAAGCAGTTCTTC
D gene: TRBD2; V gene: TRBV28; clone size: -; J gene: TRBJ2-7; CDR3 protein: CASSLRGGQRSSSYEQYF; CDR3 DNA: TGTGCCAGCAGTCTACGGGGGGGGCAGCGATCGAGCTCCTACGAGCAGTACTTC
D gene: TRBD1; V gene: TRBV5-5; clone size: -; J gene: TRBJ2-7; CDR3 protein: CASSRPGQGAREQYF; CDR3 DNA: TGTGCCAGCAGCCGACCGGGACAGGGGGCTCGCGAGCAGTACTTC
D gene: -; V gene: TRBV11-2; clone size: -; J gene: TRBJ1-4; CDR3 protein: CASSLLNSLTNEKLFF; CDR3 DNA: TGTGCCAGCAGCTTATTAAACTCCCTAACTAATGAAAAACTGTTTTTT
D gene: -; V gene: TRBV2; clone size: -; J gene: TRBJ2-1; CDR3 protein: CASRFWAGHEQFF; CDR3 DNA: TGTGCCAGCAGGTTTTGGGCTGGGCATGAGCAGTTCTTC
D gene: TRBD1; V gene: TRBV30; clone size: -; J gene: TRBJ1-5; CDR3 protein: CACPPPGDRFDQPQHF; CDR3 DNA: TGTGCCTGCCCCCCTCCAGGGGACAGGTTTGATCAGCCCCAGCATTTT
D gene: -; V gene: TRBV5-1; clone size: -; J gene: TRBJ2-7; CDR3 protein: CASSVGTASSYEQYF; CDR3 DNA: TGCGCCAGCAGCGTCGGGACTGCCAGCTCCTACGAGCAGTACTTC
D gene: TRBD1; V gene: TRBV30; clone size: -; J gene: TRBJ2-7; CDR3 protein: CASLTGTYEQYF; CDR3 DNA: TGTGCCTCCCTGACAGGGACCTACGAGCAGTACTTC
D gene: TRBD1; V gene: TRBV28; clone size: -; J gene: TRBJ1-2; CDR3 protein: CASSARDRAHGYTF; CDR3 DNA: TGTGCCAGCAGTGCCCGGGACAGGGCACATGGCTACACCTTC
D gene: -; V gene: TRBV27; clone size: -; J gene: TRBJ1-2; CDR3 protein: CASSRAGGYPNYGYTF; CDR3 DNA: TGTGCCAGCAGCCGGGCCGGAGGGTACCCTAACTATGGCTACACCTTC
D gene: TRBD2; V gene: TRBV7-9; clone size: -; J gene: TRBJ2-3; CDR3 protein: CASSLAGTSGGRDTQYF; CDR3 DNA: TGTGCCAGCAGCTTAGCGGGGACTAGCGGGGGCAGAGATACGCAGTATTTT